The 21 T cell receptor beta chains listed next were all sequenced from one sample in a study of shared clonotypes between healthy human individuals. Only in-frame clones appear in the TCRdb table, and some are missing; sequencing was by immunoSEQ multiplex PCR. The data hold 1.4 million or so clones, with approximately 98.5% observed a single time. Sequences were obtained from naive CD4+ T cells sorted from blood. Subset defined: CD45RA+ positively selected. These receptors were collected from a man aged 30 to 45 in good health.

Details on this clone: Other DNA variants within this sample encode the same CDR3. V is TRBV9 and J is TRBJ2-3, with D uncertain. Looked up from germline, CDR1 is SGDLS and CDR2 is YYNGEE. The CDR3 totals 14 residues. The V end was cut by 0 bases, the J end by 6 bases, with 11 bases between. The chain's CDR3 is CASSVVGGPDTQYF. The CDR3 nucleotides are TGTGCCAGCAGCGTAGTTGGTGGTCCGGATACGCAGTATTTT.

The table lists this clone with a count of one. The CDR3 coding sequence is TGCAGCGTTGAACGCGGGAGAAGAACCGGGGAGCTGTTTTTT. Translation gives CSVERGRRTGELFF. J is TRBJ2-2 and V is TRBV29-1; 7 nucleotides align to TRBD2. The CDR3 extends over 14 amino acids. Germline CDR1 is SQVTM and CDR2 is ANQGSEA. The V segment lost 2 bases and the J segment 5 bases; nucleotides outside the gene matches: 5.

The count of this clone is one. This rearrangement joins TRBV10-3 to TRBJ2-2; a possible D gene is TRBD2 (6 bases). CDR3 size: 16 residues. The germline V gene encodes CDR1 ENHRY and CDR2 SYGVKD. The germline V and J ends were trimmed by 0 bases and 4 bases, with 12 bases remaining between them. The CDR3 DNA reads as TGTGCCATCAGTGAGTCAACCGGGAGACGCACCGGGGAGCTGTTTTTT. It specifies CAISESTGRRTGELFF.

The chain has TRBV11-2 and TRBJ1-4; D ambiguous. The V end lost 2 bases, the J end lost 6 bases, and 4 bases lay between the germline ends. The CDR3 is 12 residues long. Germline CDR1 and CDR2: SGHAT and FQNNGV. The CDR3 nucleotides read TGTGCCAGCAGCTTACTCTATGAAAAACTGTTTTTT. This encodes CASSLLYEKLFF.

V usage is TRBV7-2 and J usage is TRBJ1-2, with D possibly TRBD1 on 5 matching bases. Trimming removed 0 bases at V and 8 bases at J, with 22 bases between. There are 17 residues in the CDR3. CDR1 is SGHTA and CDR2 is FQGNSA in the germline V gene. DNA of the CDR3: TGTGCCAGCAGCTTAGCCCCTAACGGGGCCAGAAACGAGGGCTACACCTTC. Translated: CASSLAPNGARNEGYTF.

This sequence joins TRBV25-1 and TRBJ1-5; 7 bases map to TRBD1. Trimming cost V 10 bases and J 2 bases; bases outside gene matches: 8. Germline CDR1 and CDR2: MGHDK and SYGVNS. There are 14 residues in the CDR3. Written as DNA, the CDR3 is TGTGCCACAGAGGGGGCCGGAGGCAATCAGCCCCAGCATTTT. It yields the protein CATEGAGGNQPQHF.

For this clone: The same CDR3 also results from other DNA sequences found in this sample. The rearrangement links TRBV18 to TRBJ1-1; a possible D gene is TRBD1 (6 bases). Trimming removed 3 bases at V and 0 bases at J, with 11 bases between. CDR3 size: 15 residues. The germline gives CDR1 KGHSH, CDR2 LQKENI. The chain's CDR3 is CASSPQGQVNTEAFF. The CDR3 region has the DNA TGTGCCAGCTCACCGCAGGGGCAGGTGAACACTGAAGCTTTCTTT.

The chain links TRBV5-1 to TRBJ2-7; 10 nucleotides line up with TRBD2. V lost 3 bases to trimming and J lost 3 bases; unmatched junction nucleotides: 6. The CDR3 has 15 residues. The germline V gene has CDR1 SGHRS and CDR2 YFSETQ. The CDR3 nucleotides are TGCGCCAGCAGCTGGGGGACTAGCGATCACTACGAGCAGTACTTC. Protein: CASSWGTSDHYEQYF.

This chain connects TRBV5-6 to TRBJ2-7; TRBD2 agrees at 15 bases. The germline CDR1 and CDR2 sequences are SGHDT and YYEEEE. V was pared by 4 bases and J by 6 bases, with 2 bases of the junction left unmatched. The CDR3 has 14 amino acids. As DNA, the CDR3 is TGTGCCAGCAGCCTGGGACTAGCGGGAGGCGAGCAGTACTTC. This translates into CASSLGLAGGEQYF.

The chain employs TRBV5-1 and TRBJ1-4, with D possibly being TRBD1 (5 bases). The germline gives CDR1 SGHRS, CDR2 YFSETQ. The CDR3 is 15 amino acids. V shed 4 bases and J shed 8 bases, with 18 bases lying between them. Here the CDR3 DNA reads TGCGCCAGCAGCCCGAGGGGCCAGGGACTCGAAAAACTGTTTTTT. It codes for CASSPRGQGLEKLFF. The entire variable domain, with the rest obtained from reference TRBV5-1 and TRBJ1-4, is as follows: KAGVTQTPRYLIKTRGQQVTLSCSPISGHRSVSWYQQTPGQGLQFLFEYFSETQRNKGNFPGRFSGRQFSNSRSEMNVSTLELGDSALYLCASSPRGQGLEKLFFGSGTQLSVL.

The chain recombines TRBV5-1 with TRBJ2-4; 10 bases match TRBD2. This CDR3 has 16 amino acids. Germline V gene lookup returns CDR1 SGHRS and CDR2 YFSETQ. Unmatched junction bases numbered 4, after V lost 4 bases and J lost 0 bases. The CDR3 bases are TGCGCCAGCAGCGCCGGACTAGCGGTAGCCAAAAACATTCAGTACTTC. Its translation: CASSAGLAVAKNIQYF.

The rearrangement uses TRBV28 and TRBJ1-5; 9 bases align to TRBD1. The V and J ends lost 5 bases and 5 bases, in that order; junction bases with no gene match: 4. Germline V gene sequence: CDR1 MDHEN, CDR2 SYDVKM. This CDR3 is 14 amino acids long. The CDR3 coding sequence is TGTGCCAGCAGTATCGGACAGGGGTATCAGCCCCAGCATTTT. Encoded protein: CASSIGQGYQPQHF. The variable domain in full, completed from reference TRBV28 and TRBJ1-5, reads DVKVTQSSRYLVKRTGEKVFLECVQDMDHENMFWYRQDPGLGLRLIYFSYDVKMKEKGDIPEGYSVSREKKERFSLILESASTNQTSMYLCASSIGQGYQPQHFGDGTRLSIL.

The chain has TRBV5-1 and TRBJ2-5, with a tentative D call TRBD2 (6 bases). V shed 2 bases and J shed 0 bases, with 11 bases lying between them. The CDR3 has 15 residues. The germline V gene encodes CDR1 SGHRS and CDR2 YFSETQ. The chain's CDR3 is CASSFLTSNQETQYF. The CDR3 nucleotides are TGCGCCAGCAGCTTTCTGACTAGTAACCAAGAGACCCAGTACTTC.

The chain links TRBV18 to TRBJ1-2; perhaps TRBD1 as D (6 bases). Germline V gene data show CDR1 as KGHSH and CDR2 as LQKENI. V dropped 2 bases and J dropped 4 bases, with 11 bases sitting between them. The CDR3 spans 14 residues. CDR3 protein: CASSPSGVGYGYTF. DNA for the CDR3: TGTGCCAGCTCACCATCAGGGGTAGGCTATGGCTACACCTTC.

The chain carries TRBV18 and TRBJ2-1; 10 nucleotides align to TRBD2. Germline trimming cut 4 bases from V and 6 bases from J; bases unmatched to any gene: 6. There are 15 residues in the CDR3. Germline assignment: CDR1 KGHSH and CDR2 LQKENI. DNA of the CDR3: TGTGCCAGCTCACAAAGCGGGAGGGCCATCAATGAGCAGTTCTTC. Its translation: CASSQSGRAINEQFF.

The chain combines TRBV14 with TRBJ2-2; D is uncertain. This CDR3 region has 15 residues. Trimming removed 6 bases at V and 5 bases at J, with 16 bases between. In germline, CDR1 is SGHDN, CDR2 FVKESK. In nucleotides, the CDR3 is TGTGCCAGCAGGCCCCAGGCCCTCACTACCGGGGAGCTGTTTTTT. This sequence encodes CASRPQALTTGELFF. Full variable domain (missing parts from reference TRBV14 and TRBJ2-2): EAGVTQFPSHSVIEKGQTVTLRCDPISGHDNLYWYRRVMGKEIKFLLHFVKESKQDESGMPNNRFLAERTGGTYSTLKVQPAELEDSGVYFCASRPQALTTGELFFGEGSRLTVL.

The V gene is TRBV7-8, the J gene TRBJ2-6; D may be TRBD1 (5 bases). The germline V gene encodes CDR1 SGHVS and CDR2 FQNEAQ. V was cut by 1 base and J by 4 bases, with 11 bases left in between. This CDR3 region has 16 residues. CDR3: CASSLVADTGANVLTF. CDR3 in DNA: TGTGCCAGCAGCTTAGTTGCGGACACCGGGGCCAACGTCCTGACTTTC.

The chain carries TRBV29-1 and TRBJ2-1, with D possibly TRBD2 on 6 matching bases. The germline V and J ends were trimmed by 7 bases and 0 bases, with 13 bases remaining between them. This CDR3 is 14 amino acids long. In germline, CDR1 is SQVTM, CDR2 ANQGSEA. The CDR3 loop is CSGRSGPSYNEQFF. CDR3 DNA: TGCAGCGGACGTAGCGGCCCCTCCTACAATGAGCAGTTCTTC.

The J gene is TRBJ2-7, the V gene TRBV4-3; maybe TRBD2 (6 bases). V was trimmed by 1 base and J by 3 bases, leaving 13 bases between them. Per germline, CDR1 LGHNA and CDR2 YSLEER. This CDR3 has 15 residues. CDR3 in DNA: TGCGCCAGCAGCCAAGGCCTGGGACTCGGCTACGAGCAGTACTTC. Protein: CASSQGLGLGYEQYF.

The chain has TRBV5-1 and TRBJ2-1; D gene ambiguous. Germline V gene sequence: CDR1 SGHRS, CDR2 YFSETQ. Trimming stripped 1 base from V and 3 bases from J, with 11 bases between. CDR3 length equals 15 residues. The CDR3 coding sequence is TGCGCCAGCAGCTTGAGAAGGGCGGACTACAATGAGCAGTTCTTC. Its translation: CASSLRRADYNEQFF.

J is TRBJ1-1 and V is TRBV10-3; D gene ambiguous. Germline CDR1 reads ENHRY; CDR2 reads SYGVKD. CDR3 length: 12 amino acids. V was shortened by 3 bases and J by 8 bases, with 10 bases between the two germline ends. CDR3 in DNA: TGTGCCATCAGTGACGTTGGCAGGGAAGCTTTCTTT. This translates into CAISDVGREAFF.